Below, 5 T cell receptor beta chains from the same sample are listed, as sequenced in a study of T cell changes during pregnancy in multiple sclerosis. Sequenced by immunoSEQ multiplex PCR; TCRdb stores in-frame clones only, minus some. The table lists tens of thousands of clones, approximately 94% of them singletons. The sequenced sample was peripheral blood, obtained in the third trimester of pregnancy. The source is a female donor with multiple sclerosis, enrolled in a pregnancy study.

The V call is TRBV7-2, the J call TRBJ1-1, with 7 bases aligning to TRBD1. Germline values: CDR1 SGHTA, CDR2 FQGNSA. With V trimmed by 5 bases and J by 8 bases, 8 bases remained unmatched. CDR3 length: 13 amino acids. The CDR3 spells CASSRAGGLEAFF. CDR3 nucleotide sequence: TGTGCCAGCAGCCGTGCAGGGGGTTTAGAAGCTTTCTTT. Drawing the rest from reference TRBV7-2 and TRBJ1-1, the complete variable domain is GAGVSQSPSNKVTEKGKDVELRCDPISGHTALYWYRQSLGQGLEFLIYFQGNSAPDKSGLPSDRFSAERTGGSVSTLTIQRTQQEDSAVYLCASSRAGGLEAFFGQGTRLTVV.

This clone was observed once. The gene calls are TRBV7-9 and TRBJ2-3, with D uncertain. The germline gives CDR1 SEHNR, CDR2 FQNEAQ (reference sequence). V lost 1 base and J lost 6, with 11 bases in between. There are 14 residues in the CDR3. The CDR3 DNA reads as TGTGCCAGCAGCTTAGATGCTCTCAGGGATACGCAGTATTTT. It translates to CASSLDALRDTQYF.

CDR3: CATSRRQGSYGYTF. In DNA form, the CDR3 reads TGTGCCACCAGCAGGCGACAGGGGTCCTATGGCTACACCTTC. The rearrangement joins TRBV15 to TRBJ1-2, with 8 bases that match TRBD1. CDR3 length: 14 amino acids. The V and J ends lost 3 bases and 4 bases, in that order; junction bases with no gene match: 4. Germline CDR1 LNHNV, CDR2 YYDKDF (reference sequence).

Remarks on this clone: One end of the junction does not line up with germline, which may come from a read error. In the same sample, other DNA sequences code for this CDR3. The chain recombines TRBV6-5 with TRBJ1-5; D may be TRBD1 (5 bases). The CDR3 length is 14 residues. Germline V lookup: CDR1 MNHEY, CDR2 SVGAGI. The CDR3 sequence is CASSYYGANQPQHF. As DNA, the CDR3 is TGTGCCAGCAGTTACTATGGGGCCAATCAACCCCAGCATTTT.

The chain has TRBV6-1 and TRBJ2-5; 8 bases align to TRBD1. Looked up from germline, CDR1 is MNHNS and CDR2 is SASEGT. CDR3 length: 16 amino acids. V lost 4 bases, J lost 4 bases, and 11 bases stayed unmatched. The CDR3 is CASSVNTGGSGETQYF. CDR3 DNA sequence: TGTGCCAGCAGTGTGAACACAGGGGGTTCGGGAGAGACCCAGTACTTC.